This TCR beta chain was profiled in a study of blood T cell repertoires in COVID-19. The overall study: The study drew acute and convalescent COVID-19 samples from the United States, Italy and Spain. T cells, B-cell-depleted T cells, or PBMCs supplied cDNA or gDNA.

The V gene's germline CDR1 is SGHNT and CDR2 YYREEE (reference sequence). The CDR3 runs 16 residues. Trimming removed 0 bases from V and 5 bases from J; junction bases left unmatched: 9. Per the original methods: Reference gene primer amplification in the assay estimated nucleated cell counts. Data came from immunoSEQ multiplex PCR; TCRdb stores just in-frame clones and leaves some out. That table gives V, J and clone size, and the DNA gave D and trimming. The data show about 190,000 clones, with around 79% seen just once and over 10% held by the top ten. Sequencing was carried out using peripheral blood. The rearrangement joins TRBV5-4 to TRBJ2-7; TRBD1 matches at 9 bases. This TCR derives from a woman between 50 and 59 years old with acute or convalescent COVID-19. CDR3 region: CASSLAAGQGGHEQYF. The CDR3 DNA sequence: TGTGCCAGCAGCTTGGCCGCGGGACAGGGCGGCCACGAGCAGTACTTC.